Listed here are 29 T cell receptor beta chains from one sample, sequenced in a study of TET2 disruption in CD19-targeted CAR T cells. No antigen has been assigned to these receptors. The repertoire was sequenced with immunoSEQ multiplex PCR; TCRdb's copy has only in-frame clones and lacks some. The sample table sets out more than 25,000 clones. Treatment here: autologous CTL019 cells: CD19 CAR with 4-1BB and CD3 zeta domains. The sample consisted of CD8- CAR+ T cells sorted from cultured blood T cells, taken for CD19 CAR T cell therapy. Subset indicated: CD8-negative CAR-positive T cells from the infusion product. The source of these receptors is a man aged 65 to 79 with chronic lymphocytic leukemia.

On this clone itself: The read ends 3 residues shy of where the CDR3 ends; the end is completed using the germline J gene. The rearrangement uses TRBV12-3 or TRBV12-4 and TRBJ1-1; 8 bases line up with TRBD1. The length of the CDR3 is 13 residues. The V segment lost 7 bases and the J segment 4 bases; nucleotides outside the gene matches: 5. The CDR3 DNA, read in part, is TGTGCCAGCACCTTGCAGGGGGCCACTGAA. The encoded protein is CASTLQGATE. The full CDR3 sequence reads CASTLQGATEAFF.

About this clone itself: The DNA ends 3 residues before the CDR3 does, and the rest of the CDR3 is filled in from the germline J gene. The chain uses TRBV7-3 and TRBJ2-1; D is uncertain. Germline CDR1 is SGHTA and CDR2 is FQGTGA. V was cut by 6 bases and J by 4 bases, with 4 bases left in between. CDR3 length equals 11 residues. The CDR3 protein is CASRQYNEQFF. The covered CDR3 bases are TGTGCCAGCAGACAATACAATGAG.

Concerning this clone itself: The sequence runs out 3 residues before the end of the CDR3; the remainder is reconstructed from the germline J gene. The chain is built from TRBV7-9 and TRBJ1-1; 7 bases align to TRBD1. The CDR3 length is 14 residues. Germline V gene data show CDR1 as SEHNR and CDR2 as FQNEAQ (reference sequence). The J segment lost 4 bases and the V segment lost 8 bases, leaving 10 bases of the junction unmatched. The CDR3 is CASWAAGTVTEAFF. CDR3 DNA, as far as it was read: TGTGCCAGCTGGGCGGCAGGGACAGTCACTGAA.

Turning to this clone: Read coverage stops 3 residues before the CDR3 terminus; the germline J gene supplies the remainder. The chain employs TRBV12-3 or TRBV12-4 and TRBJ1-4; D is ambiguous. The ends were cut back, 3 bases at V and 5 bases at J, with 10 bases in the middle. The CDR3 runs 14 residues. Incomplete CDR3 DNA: TGTGCCAGCAGTTTCGGGGTGGGAAATGAAAAA. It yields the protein CASSFGVGNEK. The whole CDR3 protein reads CASSFGVGNEKLFF.

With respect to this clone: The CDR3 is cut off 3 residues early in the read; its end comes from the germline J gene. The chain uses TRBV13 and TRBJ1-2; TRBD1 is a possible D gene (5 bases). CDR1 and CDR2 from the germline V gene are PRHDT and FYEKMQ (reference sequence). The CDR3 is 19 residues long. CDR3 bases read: TGTGCCAGCAGCCACGGGACTAGCGGGGGGGTTCGGGGAACAGATACC. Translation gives CASSHGTSGGVRGTDT. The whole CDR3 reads CASSHGTSGGVRGTDTYTF.

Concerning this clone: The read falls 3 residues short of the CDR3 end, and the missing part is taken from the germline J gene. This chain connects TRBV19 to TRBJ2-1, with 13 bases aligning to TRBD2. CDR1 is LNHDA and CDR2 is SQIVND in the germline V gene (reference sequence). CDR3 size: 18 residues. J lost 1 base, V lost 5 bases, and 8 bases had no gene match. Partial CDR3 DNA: TGTGCCAGTAGTTCCCTTACGACTAGCGGGGGGTCCTACAATGAG. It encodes CASSSLTTSGGSYNE. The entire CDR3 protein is CASSSLTTSGGSYNEQFF. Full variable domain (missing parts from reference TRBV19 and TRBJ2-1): DGGITQSPKYLFRKEGQNVTLSCEQNLNHDAMYWYRQDPGQGLRLIYYSQIVNDFQKGDIAEGYSVSREKKESFPLTVTSAQKNPTAFYLCASSSLTTSGGSYNEQFFGPGTRLTVL.

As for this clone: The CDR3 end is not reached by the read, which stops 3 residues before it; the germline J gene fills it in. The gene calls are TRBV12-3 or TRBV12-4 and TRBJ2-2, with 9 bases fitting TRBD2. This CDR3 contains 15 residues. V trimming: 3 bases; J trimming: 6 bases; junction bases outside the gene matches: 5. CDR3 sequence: CASSLGGGASGELFF. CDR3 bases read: TGTGCCAGCAGTTTGGGCGGGGGGGCTTCCGGGGAG.

The covered CDR3 bases are TGTGCCAGCAGTTTGGGGCAGTCCACAGATACG. Its translation is CASSLGQSTDT. The CDR3 as a whole reads CASSLGQSTDTQYF. The chain recombines TRBV28 with TRBJ2-3, with TRBD1 as a possible D gene (5 bases). The sequenced fragment ends 3 residues before the CDR3 boundary, so the rest is inferred from the germline J gene. The CDR3 runs to 14 residues. Trimming took 3 bases from V and 2 from J, leaving 9 bases between them. Germline assignment: CDR1 MDHEN and CDR2 SYDVKM.

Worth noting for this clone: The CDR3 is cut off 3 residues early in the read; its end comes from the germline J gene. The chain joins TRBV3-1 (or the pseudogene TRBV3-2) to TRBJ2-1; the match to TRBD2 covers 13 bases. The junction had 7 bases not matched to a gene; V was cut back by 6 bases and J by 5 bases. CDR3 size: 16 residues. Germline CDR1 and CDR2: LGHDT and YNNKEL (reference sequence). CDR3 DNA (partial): TGTGCCAGCAGACCCCCCGGGACTAGCGGGGACAATGAG. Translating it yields CASRPPGTSGDNE. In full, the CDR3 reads CASRPPGTSGDNEQFF.

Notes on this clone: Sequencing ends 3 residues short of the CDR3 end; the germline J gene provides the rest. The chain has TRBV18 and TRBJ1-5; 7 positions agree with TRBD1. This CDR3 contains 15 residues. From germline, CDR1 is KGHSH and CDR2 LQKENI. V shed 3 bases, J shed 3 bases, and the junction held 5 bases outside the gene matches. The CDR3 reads CASSPNRGNNQPQHF. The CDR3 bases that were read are TGTGCCAGCTCACCTAACAGGGGAAACAATCAGCCC.

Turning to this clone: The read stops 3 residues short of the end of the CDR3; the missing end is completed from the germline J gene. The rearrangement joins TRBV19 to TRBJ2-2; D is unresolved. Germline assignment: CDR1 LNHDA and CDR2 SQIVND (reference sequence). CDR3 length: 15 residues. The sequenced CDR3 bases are TGTGCCAGTAGTTCCGATACCGCAACTAATGAAAAG. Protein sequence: CASSSDTATNEK. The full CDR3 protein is CASSSDTATNEKLFF.

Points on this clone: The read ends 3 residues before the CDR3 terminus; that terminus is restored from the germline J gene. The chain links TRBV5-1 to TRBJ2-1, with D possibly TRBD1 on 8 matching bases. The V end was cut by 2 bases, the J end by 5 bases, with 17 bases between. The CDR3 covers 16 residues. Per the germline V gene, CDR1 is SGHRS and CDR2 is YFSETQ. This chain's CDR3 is CASSLPGQGGHNEQFF. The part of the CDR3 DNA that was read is TGCGCCAGCAGCTTACCAGGACAGGGAGGGCACAATGAG.

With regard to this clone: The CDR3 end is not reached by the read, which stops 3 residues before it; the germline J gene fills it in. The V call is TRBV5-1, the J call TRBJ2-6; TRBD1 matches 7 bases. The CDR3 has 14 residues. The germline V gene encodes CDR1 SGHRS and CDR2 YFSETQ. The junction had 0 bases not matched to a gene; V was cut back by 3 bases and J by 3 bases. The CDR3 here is CASSWDSGANVLTF. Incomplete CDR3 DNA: TGCGCCAGCAGCTGGGACAGTGGGGCCAACGTC.

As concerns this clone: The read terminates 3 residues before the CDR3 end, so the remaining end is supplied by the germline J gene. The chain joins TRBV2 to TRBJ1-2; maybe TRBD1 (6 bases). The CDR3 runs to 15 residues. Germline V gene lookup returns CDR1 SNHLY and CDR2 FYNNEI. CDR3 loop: CASSSEGGRVNDYTF. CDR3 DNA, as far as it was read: TGTGCCAGCAGTTCAGAGGGGGGGCGCGTGAATGAC.

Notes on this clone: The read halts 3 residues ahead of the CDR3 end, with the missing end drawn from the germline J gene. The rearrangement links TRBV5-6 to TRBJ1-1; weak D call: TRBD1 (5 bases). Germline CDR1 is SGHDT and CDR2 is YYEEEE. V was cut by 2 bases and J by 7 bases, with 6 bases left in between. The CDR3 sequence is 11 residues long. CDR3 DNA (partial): TGTGCCAGCAGCTTTGACAGTGAA. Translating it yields CASSFDSE. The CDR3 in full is CASSFDSEAFF.

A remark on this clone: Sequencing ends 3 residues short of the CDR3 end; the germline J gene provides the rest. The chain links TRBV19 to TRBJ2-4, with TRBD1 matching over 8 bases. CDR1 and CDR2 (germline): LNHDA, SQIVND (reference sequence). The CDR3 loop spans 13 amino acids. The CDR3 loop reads CASRIQGAGGQYF. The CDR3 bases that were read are TGTGCCAGCCGGATTCAGGGGGCAGGCGGT.

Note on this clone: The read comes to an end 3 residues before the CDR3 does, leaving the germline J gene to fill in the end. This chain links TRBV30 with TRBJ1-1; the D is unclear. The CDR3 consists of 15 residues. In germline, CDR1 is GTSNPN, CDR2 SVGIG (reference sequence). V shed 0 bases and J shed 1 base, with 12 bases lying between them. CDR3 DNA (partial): TGTGCCTGGAGTGTGGCGGGTGCCGGGAACACTGAA. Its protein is CAWSVAGAGNTE. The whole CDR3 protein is CAWSVAGAGNTEAFF.

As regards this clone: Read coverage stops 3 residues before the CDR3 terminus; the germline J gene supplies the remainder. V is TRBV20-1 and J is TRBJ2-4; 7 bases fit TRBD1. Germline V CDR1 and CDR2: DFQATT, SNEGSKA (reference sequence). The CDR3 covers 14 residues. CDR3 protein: CSARDLGQKETQYF. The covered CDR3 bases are TGCAGTGCTAGAGATTTGGGACAGAAAGAGACT.

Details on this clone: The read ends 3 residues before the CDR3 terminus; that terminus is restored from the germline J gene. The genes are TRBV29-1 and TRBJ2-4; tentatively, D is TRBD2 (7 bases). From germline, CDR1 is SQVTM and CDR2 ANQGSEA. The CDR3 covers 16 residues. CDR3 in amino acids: CSVGGGQPETNYGQYF. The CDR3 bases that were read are TGCAGCGTTGGGGGGGGACAACCAGAAACTAACTATGGT. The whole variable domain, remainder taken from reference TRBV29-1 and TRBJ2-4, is SAVISQKPSRDICQRGTSLTIQCQVDSQVTMMFWYRQQPGQSLTLIATANQGSEATYESGFVIDKFPISRPNLTFSTLTVSNMSPEDSSIYLCSVGGGQPETNYGQYFGAGTRLSVL.

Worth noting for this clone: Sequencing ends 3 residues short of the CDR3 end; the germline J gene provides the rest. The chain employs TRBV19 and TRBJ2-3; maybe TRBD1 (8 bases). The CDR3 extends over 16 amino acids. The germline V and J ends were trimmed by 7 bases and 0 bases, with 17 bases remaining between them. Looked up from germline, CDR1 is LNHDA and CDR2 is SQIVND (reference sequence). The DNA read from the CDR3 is TGTGCCAGTATGGCAGGGGGCGGGAGTAGCACAGATACG. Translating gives CASMAGGGSSTDT. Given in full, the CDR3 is CASMAGGGSSTDTQYF.

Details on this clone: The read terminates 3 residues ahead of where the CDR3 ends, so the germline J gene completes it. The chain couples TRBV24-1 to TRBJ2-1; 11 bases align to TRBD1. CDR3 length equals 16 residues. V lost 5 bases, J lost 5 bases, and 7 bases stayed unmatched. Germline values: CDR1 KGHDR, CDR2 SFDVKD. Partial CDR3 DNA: TGTGCCACCAGTGGGGGCGGACAGGGGGCCAACAATGAG. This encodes CATSGGGQGANNE. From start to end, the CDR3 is CATSGGGQGANNEQFF.

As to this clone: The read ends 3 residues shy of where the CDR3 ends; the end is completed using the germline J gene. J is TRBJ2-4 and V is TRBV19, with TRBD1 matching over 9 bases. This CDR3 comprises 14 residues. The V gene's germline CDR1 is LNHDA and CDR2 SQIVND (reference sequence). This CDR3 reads CASSASTGGYGQYF. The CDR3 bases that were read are TGTGCCAGTAGTGCCTCAACAGGGGGCTATGGT.

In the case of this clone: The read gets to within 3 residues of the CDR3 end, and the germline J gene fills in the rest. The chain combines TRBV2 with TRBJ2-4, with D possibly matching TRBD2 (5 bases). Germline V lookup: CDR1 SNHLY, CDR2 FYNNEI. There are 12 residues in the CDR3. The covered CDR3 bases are TGTGCCAGCAGTGAAGGTCGGGGTACT. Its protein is CASSEGRGT. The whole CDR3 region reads CASSEGRGTQYF.

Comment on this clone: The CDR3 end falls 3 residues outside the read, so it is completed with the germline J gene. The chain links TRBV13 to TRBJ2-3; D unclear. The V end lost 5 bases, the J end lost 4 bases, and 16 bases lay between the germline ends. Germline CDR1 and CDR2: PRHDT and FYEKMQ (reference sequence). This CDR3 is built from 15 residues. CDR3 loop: CASSPRVQGSDTQYF. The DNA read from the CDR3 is TGTGCCAGCAGCCCCCGGGTGCAAGGCTCAGATACG. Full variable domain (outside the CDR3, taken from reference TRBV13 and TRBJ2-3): AAGVIQSPRHLIKEKRETATLKCYPIPRHDTVYWYQQGPGQDPQFLISFYEKMQSDKGSIPDRFSAQQFSDYHSELNMSSLELGDSALYFCASSPRVQGSDTQYFGPGTRLTVL.

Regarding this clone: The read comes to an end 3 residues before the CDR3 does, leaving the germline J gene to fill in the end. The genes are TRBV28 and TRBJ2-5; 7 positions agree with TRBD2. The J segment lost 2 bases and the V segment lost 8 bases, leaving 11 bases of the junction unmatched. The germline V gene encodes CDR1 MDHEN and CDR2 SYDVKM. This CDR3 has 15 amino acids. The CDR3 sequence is CASYTPGGGQETQYF. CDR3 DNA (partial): TGTGCCAGCTACACTCCGGGGGGAGGACAAGAGACC.

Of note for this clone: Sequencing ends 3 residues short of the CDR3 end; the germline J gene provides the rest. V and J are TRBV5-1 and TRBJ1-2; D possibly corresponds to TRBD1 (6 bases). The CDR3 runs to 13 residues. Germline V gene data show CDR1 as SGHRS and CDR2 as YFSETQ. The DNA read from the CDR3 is TGCGCCAGCGCCCCTGACAGGAACTACGAC. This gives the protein CASAPDRNYD. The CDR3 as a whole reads CASAPDRNYDYTF. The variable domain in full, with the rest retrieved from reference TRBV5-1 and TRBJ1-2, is KAGVTQTPRYLIKTRGQQVTLSCSPISGHRSVSWYQQTPGQGLQFLFEYFSETQRNKGNFPGRFSGRQFSNSRSEMNVSTLELGDSALYLCASAPDRNYDYTFGSGTRLTVV.

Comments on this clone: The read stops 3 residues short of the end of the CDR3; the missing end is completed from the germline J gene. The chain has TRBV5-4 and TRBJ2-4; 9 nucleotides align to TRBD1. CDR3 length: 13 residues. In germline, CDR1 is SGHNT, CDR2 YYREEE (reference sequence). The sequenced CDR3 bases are TGTGCCAGCAGGGCAACAGGGGGCTATGGT. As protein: CASRATGGYG. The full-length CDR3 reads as CASRATGGYGQYF.

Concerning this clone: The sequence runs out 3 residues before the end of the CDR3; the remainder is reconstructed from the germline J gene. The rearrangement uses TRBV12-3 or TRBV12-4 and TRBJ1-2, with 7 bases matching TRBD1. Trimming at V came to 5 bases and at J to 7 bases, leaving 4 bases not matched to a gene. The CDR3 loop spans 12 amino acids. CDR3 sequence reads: CASSRQGLGYTF. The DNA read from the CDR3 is TGTGCCAGCAGTAGACAGGGCCTTGGC.

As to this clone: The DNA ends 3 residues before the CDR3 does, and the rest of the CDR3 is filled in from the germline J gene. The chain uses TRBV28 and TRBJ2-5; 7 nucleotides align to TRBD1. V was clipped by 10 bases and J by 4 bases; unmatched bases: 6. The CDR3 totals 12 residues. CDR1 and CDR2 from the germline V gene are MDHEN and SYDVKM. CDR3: CATGGLGETQYF. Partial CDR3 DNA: TGTGCCACAGGGGGTCTGGGAGAGACC.